These T cell receptor beta chains were read from a single sample in a study of cytomegalovirus exposure and HLA in healthy donors. Sequenced by immunoSEQ multiplex PCR; TCRdb stores in-frame clones only, minus some. The table records more than 95,000 clones, over 70% of them present only once. The sample was PBMCs. The receptors originated from a male donor in good health and CMV-seronegative. Both conserved end residues are part of each CDR3. The D gene is left open where the match is weak. Not all rows give a size; the values are once, few, many and, for expanded clones, a class.

D gene	V gene	J gene	clone size	CDR3 DNA	CDR3 protein
TRBD1	TRBV28	TRBJ1-1	NA	TGTGCCAGCAGCCTAGCCGGGACAGGGGTAATTGACACTGAAGCTTTCTTT	CASSLAGTGVIDTEAFF
NA	TRBV19	TRBJ2-5	NA	TGTGCCAGCCGTCCGACAGCGCAAGAGACCCAGTACTTC	CASRPTAQETQYF
NA	TRBV4-1	TRBJ2-7	NA	TGCGCCAGCAGCCAGGCAATTTCCGGGAGAGTCTACGAGCAGTACTTC	CASSQAISGRVYEQYF
NA	TRBV6-5	TRBJ1-4	NA	TGTGCCAGCAGTTACTCGATTCAGGGCCCTAATGAAAAACTGTTTTTT	CASSYSIQGPNEKLFF
NA	TRBV7-3	TRBJ1-1	NA	TGTGCCAGCAGCTCCGGGGGGGGAGTTGAAGCTTTCTTT	CASSSGGGVEAFF
NA	TRBV14	TRBJ2-1	NA	TGTGCCAGCAGTCTCCTGACAGGATCGAGCGATGAGCAGTTCTTC	CASSLLTGSSDEQFF
NA	TRBV11-2	TRBJ1-1	NA	TGTGCCAGCAGCCCAAAGAACACTGAAGCTTTCTTT	CASSPKNTEAFF
TRBD2	TRBV6-4	TRBJ2-3	once	TGTGCCAGCAGTGAGGACCTGGTGAGGCGGGAGAACACAGATACGCAGTATTTT	CASSEDLVRRENTDTQYF
TRBD2	TRBV19	TRBJ2-1	NA	TGTGCCAGTAGTGCTCGGGTAGGGCGGGAGCTCAATGAGCAGTTCTTC	CASSARVGRELNEQFF
TRBD2	TRBV7-6	TRBJ2-7	once	TGTGCCAGCAGCCCAGTAGGGACTAGCGGCTACTACGAGCAGTACTTC	CASSPVGTSGYYEQYF
NA	TRBV15	TRBJ2-1	NA	TGTGCCACCAGCAGAGAAGGGAGCTCCTACAATGAGCAGTTCTTC	CATSREGSSYNEQFF
NA	TRBV10-3	TRBJ2-5	few	TGTGCCATCAGTGCAACACAGATCCAAGAGACCCAGTACTTC	CAISATQIQETQYF
TRBD1	TRBV6-6	TRBJ2-2	NA	TGTGCCAGCAGTCTCCGGGACAGTGAGAACACCGGGGAGCTGTTTTTT	CASSLRDSENTGELFF
NA	TRBV4-1	TRBJ2-7	NA	TGCGCCAGCAGCGCCATACAGGGACCACAAGCCTACGAGCAGTACTTC	CASSAIQGPQAYEQYF
TRBD1	TRBV6-5	TRBJ1-1	NA	TGTGCCAGCAGTTTTGGAGGACAGGGGTTGGGGACTGAAGCTTTCTTT	CASSFGGQGLGTEAFF
TRBD1	TRBV19	TRBJ1-1	NA	TGTGCCAGTAGCCGTCTCGGGACAGGGGGCCTTGACACTGAAGCTTTCTTT	CASSRLGTGGLDTEAFF
NA	TRBV11-2	TRBJ1-1	NA	TGTGCCAGCAGCTTAGTAGCCTCAAACACTGAAGCTTTCTTT	CASSLVASNTEAFF
NA	TRBV11-3	TRBJ2-7	NA	TGTGCCAGCAGCTTCCCTGGGGGGACTTACGAGCAGTACTTC	CASSFPGGTYEQYF
NA	TRBV5-1	TRBJ2-7	NA	TGCGCCAGCAGCGAAGACAGGATGAAGTCCTACGAGCAGTACTTC	CASSEDRMKSYEQYF
TRBD1	TRBV4-1	TRBJ1-5	few	TGCGCCAGCAGCCATGACAGGGGTCAGCCCCAGCATTTT	CASSHDRGQPQHF
NA	TRBV7-9	TRBJ2-6	NA	TGTGCCAGCAGCTTAGCGGGCGGAGGGTACTCTGGGGCCAACGTCCTGACTTTC	CASSLAGGGYSGANVLTF
NA	TRBV29-1	TRBJ2-5	NA	TGCAGCGTTCGGGGACATGGCCAAGAGACCCAGTACTTC	CSVRGHGQETQYF
TRBD1	TRBV6-1	TRBJ2-7	NA	TGTGCCAGCTCGTCTTTGGGACAGGGCCGCTACGAGCAGTACTTC	CASSSLGQGRYEQYF
NA	TRBV27	TRBJ1-1	NA	TGTGCCAGCAGCCTTGACAGAAGTGACACTGAAGCTTTCTTT	CASSLDRSDTEAFF
TRBD1	TRBV6-1	TRBJ1-2	NA	TGTGCCAGCAGACCACTAGACAGGGGGAGTGGCTACACCTTC	CASRPLDRGSGYTF
NA	TRBV5-4	TRBJ1-2	NA	TGTGCCAGCGTCGGACAGAACTATGGCTACACCTTC	CASVGQNYGYTF
NA	TRBV19	TRBJ1-2	NA	TGTGCCAGTACCGGGGTCTCGAAAAACTATGGCTACACCTTC	CASTGVSKNYGYTF
NA	TRBV28	TRBJ1-2	NA	TGTGCCAGCAGTTTATTAGACGGGGATCCTAACTATGGCTACACCTTC	CASSLLDGDPNYGYTF
NA	TRBV5-4	TRBJ2-1	once	TGTGCCAGCAGCTTTCCCGGGTCGGGTGAGCAGTTCTTC	CASSFPGSGEQFF
NA	TRBV28	TRBJ2-1	NA	TGTGCCAGCAGCCGTCGCAGCGGAGGAAACAATGAGCAGTTCTTC	CASSRRSGGNNEQFF
NA	TRBV11-3	TRBJ2-1	NA	TGTGCCAGCAGCTTAGATCTGCAGGGCAATGAGCAGTTCTTC	CASSLDLQGNEQFF
NA	TRBV2	TRBJ2-7	once	TGTGCCAGCAGTGACGAGTTGGGCCACGAGCAGTACTTC	CASSDELGHEQYF
NA	TRBV30	TRBJ2-2	once	TGTGCCTGGAGTGTACGGGATGGCGGGGAGCTGTTTTTT	CAWSVRDGGELFF
NA	TRBV10-3	TRBJ1-5	NA	TGTGCCATCTCCGGACAATATAGCAATCAGCCCCAGCATTTT	CAISGQYSNQPQHF
NA	TRBV18	TRBJ1-3	NA	TGTGCCAGCTCACCACGGGCAGACTCTGGAAACACCATATATTTT	CASSPRADSGNTIYF
NA	TRBV7-9	TRBJ2-7	NA	TGTGCCAGCAGCTTCGGACAGTACGAGCAGTACTTC	CASSFGQYEQYF
TRBD1	TRBV5-5	TRBJ2-5	NA	TGTGCCAGCAGCACCCTACAGGGGGCGGAGACCCAGTACTTC	CASSTLQGAETQYF
NA	TRBV9	TRBJ2-3	once	TGTGCCAGCAGCCCCCGACAAGGCCGCACAGATACGCAGTATTTT	CASSPRQGRTDTQYF
NA	TRBV5-4	TRBJ2-7	NA	TGTGCCAGCAGCCCCGACTTGGGGGCCGAGCAGTACTTC	CASSPDLGAEQYF